The T cell receptor (beta chain) described here comes from a study of PD-L1 blockade in urothelial cancer. Across the whole study: Study patients had been treated with 0 to 3 previous chemotherapy regimens. At 6 weeks and at 3 weeks (second dose) after treatment start, blood was analyzed.

Noted time point: pretreatment peripheral blood. The CDR3 is 14 residues long. V was clipped by 1 base and J by 4 bases, with 7 bases between them. Germline V gene lookup returns CDR1 SGHNT and CDR2 YENEEA. The repertoire was sequenced with immunoSEQ multiplex PCR; TCRdb's copy has only in-frame clones and lacks some. This sample carries about 81,000 clones, over 80% of them seen once, and the ten largest clones take approximately 7.1%. The sample consisted of PBMCs, taken around atezolizumab (anti-PD-L1) treatment. The source of this sequence is a man aged 40-50 years with urothelial cancer. The V and J genes are TRBV11-3 and TRBJ1-4; unclear D gene. CDR3 nucleotides: TGTGCCAGCAGCTTAGTACAGTTTAATGAAAAACTGTTTTTT. Its protein is CASSLVQFNEKLFF.